This TCR beta chain was sequenced in a study of CXCR3-negative and CXCR3-positive naive CD8 T cells. Study outcomes and limitations: TRB CDR3s of CXCR3-positive naive cells were more hydrophobic than those of CXCR3-negative naive cells.

With UMI labels, 5' RACE was used to prepare the TRB cDNA libraries. TCRdb processed the 5' RACE reads again and assigns one entry to each CDR3 protein, with no DNA. This table holds roughly 140,000 distinct CDR3 sequences. The CDR3 length is 15 residues. Looked up from germline, CDR1 is LNHDA and CDR2 is SQIVND (reference sequence). On this clonotype: Its antigen remains unknown.

What was sequenced was naive CXCR3+ CD8+ T cells from blood. Noted subset: CD45RO-CCR7+CD27+CD95- naive CD8+ T cells expressing CXCR3 (TNR3+). The sequence was collected from a human donor in good health. Some clones in this sample may be carry-over from other donors' samples. The genes are TRBV19 and TRBJ1-2; TCRdb outputs TRBD1, but without DNA this stays unchecked. CDR3 region: CASSSGPTAIYGYTF.